The clone carrying this TCR beta chain came up once. Germline V CDR1 and CDR2: SGHVS, FNYEAQ. V lost 8 bases, J lost 0 bases, and 10 bases lay in between. This CDR3 contains 14 residues. The sample belongs to a study of T cell responses to AZD1222 COVID-19 vaccine. Only in-frame clones appear in the TCRdb table, and some are missing; sequencing was by immunoSEQ multiplex PCR. The profile covers roughly 140,000 clones, with more than 90% appearing a single time and approximately 3.3% taken by the ten largest. Specimen: peripheral blood, collected 28 days after the second AZD1222 dose. This TCR was sampled from an adult who received the AZD1222 COVID-19 vaccine. This sequence joins TRBV7-6 and TRBJ2-2, with D perhaps TRBD2 (6 bases). CDR3 residues: CASPTSSNTGELFF. The CDR3 nucleotides are TGTGCCAGCCCGACTAGTTCGAACACCGGGGAGCTGTTTTTT.